This TCR beta chain was captured in a study of cytomegalovirus exposure and HLA in healthy donors. CDR1 and CDR2 from the germline V gene are SGHRS and YFSETQ. V lost 4 bases, J lost 6 bases, and 6 bases stayed unmatched. The CDR3 is 15 amino acids. Vbeta (60) and Jbeta (13) primers were used in the PCR. Assay used: immunoSEQ multiplex PCR; TCRdb lists only in-frame clones, some missing. The table records approximately 90,000 clones, roughly 80% of them present only once. The J gene is TRBJ1-4, the V gene TRBV5-1; 10 bases agree with TRBD1. Sequencing was performed on PBMCs. The TCR was taken from a man under 40 in good health and CMV-seronegative. The CDR3 DNA reads TGCGCCAGCAGCGCGACAGGGGGCTCTTATGAAAAACTGTTTTTT. Translated: CASSATGGSYEKLFF.